Listed below are T cell receptor beta chains from one sample, sequenced in a study of blood T cell repertoires in COVID-19. Assay: immunoSEQ multiplex PCR; the TCRdb copy retains only in-frame clones and omits some. This sample yields tens of thousands of clones, of which 70% to 80% are seen a single time; about 12% belongs to the top ten. Sequencing input: peripheral blood. The receptors derive from a human donor in a cohort sampled during active COVID-19. Both conserved end residues are part of each CDR3. The D gene is left open where the match is weak. Some rows have no size entry. The others give once, few or many, or a class for an expanded clone.

TRBJ2-1	TRBV5-1	TRBD2	few	CASRSGTSGRGNEQFF	TGCGCCAGCAGATCCGGGACTAGCGGGAGGGGAAATGAGCAGTTCTTC
TRBJ2-1	TRBV27	NA	NA	CASSSLGSSYNEQFF	TGTGCCAGCAGTTCCCTAGGGAGCTCCTACAATGAGCAGTTCTTC
TRBJ2-3	TRBV28	NA	NA	CASSPFLLVRATSTDTQYF	TGTGCCAGCAGTCCCTTTTTGTTGGTCAGGGCTACTAGCACAGATACGCAGTATTTT
TRBJ1-5	TRBV19	NA	NA	CASSARGYQPQHF	TGTGCCAGTAGCGCCCGCGGATATCAGCCCCAGCATTTT
TRBJ2-2	TRBV15	NA	NA	CATSARASGPGELFF	TGTGCCACCAGCGCAAGGGCCTCAGGGCCCGGGGAGCTGTTTTTT
TRBJ2-7	TRBV6-6	NA	NA	CASSSYRDNYEQYF	TGTGCCAGCAGTTCTTACCGGGACAACTACGAGCAGTACTTC
TRBJ1-1	TRBV6-4	TRBD1	few	CASARDRDTEAFF	TGTGCCAGCGCCCGGGACAGGGATACTGAAGCTTTCTTT
TRBJ2-5	TRBV7-9	TRBD2	once	CASSLGQTSSHQETQYF	TGTGCCAGCAGCTTAGGCCAGACTAGCTCTCACCAAGAGACCCAGTACTTC
TRBJ1-4	TRBV9	NA	NA	CASSATPGAGVSEKLFF	TGTGCCAGCAGCGCCACCCCGGGCGCAGGGGTGAGTGAAAAACTGTTTTTT
TRBJ2-1	TRBV3-1/TRBV3-2	NA	many	CASSQDGGQFF	TGTGCCAGCAGCCAAGACGGCGGGCAGTTCTTC
TRBJ2-7	TRBV6-5	NA	NA	CATHRSSYEQYF	TGTGCCACGCATAGGAGCTCCTACGAGCAGTACTTC
TRBJ1-2	TRBV19	NA	NA	CASSPPGIGLKNYGYTF	TGTGCCAGTAGTCCCCCGGGGATAGGCCTCAAAAACTATGGCTACACCTTC
TRBJ1-4	TRBV15	NA	NA	CATNGQPNEKLFF	TGTGCCACCAATGGACAGCCTAATGAAAAACTGTTTTTT
TRBJ1-2	TRBV7-9	NA	few	CATLILGGKQDFTF	TGTGCCACCCTCATTTTGGGGGGGAAACAGGATTTCACCTTC
TRBJ2-7	TRBV5-4	TRBD2	once	CASSLERGASEQYF	TGTGCCAGCAGCTTGGAGCGGGGGGCCTCCGAGCAGTACTTC
TRBJ2-7	TRBV10-1	TRBD1	few	CASSPVPFPRDSHYEQYF	TGCGCCAGCAGTCCCGTGCCGTTCCCCCGGGACAGCCACTACGAGCAGTACTTC
TRBJ2-3	TRBV7-2	TRBD2	NA	CASSLARASGATDTQYF	TGTGCCAGCAGCTTAGCGCGTGCTAGCGGGGCGACAGATACGCAGTATTTT
TRBJ2-2	TRBV4-1	TRBD2	NA	CASSQEGLGTRNANTGELFF	TGCGCCAGCAGCCAAGAGGGTTTAGGGACTAGAAACGCGAACACCGGGGAGCTGTTTTTT
TRBJ1-2	TRBV6-6	NA	NA	CASSYSSGSNYGYTF	TGTGCCAGCAGTTACTCCAGCGGGTCTAACTATGGCTACACCTTC
TRBJ2-1	TRBV9	TRBD2	NA	CASSVGFIASGRDEQFF	TGTGCCAGCAGCGTAGGTTTCATAGCTAGCGGGAGGGATGAGCAGTTCTTC
TRBJ2-1	TRBV7-2	TRBD1	NA	CASSLQGFEQFF	TGTGCCAGCAGCCTACAGGGGTTTGAGCAGTTCTTC
TRBJ2-1	TRBV6-2/TRBV6-3	TRBD2	NA	CASSYRLAGGPTYNEQFF	TGTGCCAGCAGTTATCGACTAGCGGGGGGGCCCACCTACAATGAGCAGTTCTTC
TRBJ1-1	TRBV5-5	NA	few	CASSTTVDTEAFF	TGTGCCAGCAGCACAACAGTGGACACTGAAGCTTTCTTT
TRBJ1-1	TRBV5-1	NA	once	CASSLEWASTEAFF	TGCGCCAGCAGCTTGGAATGGGCAAGCACTGAAGCTTTCTTT
TRBJ1-4	TRBV19	TRBD1	NA	CASSTGTGLEKLFF	TGTGCCAGTAGCACCGGGACAGGCCTTGAAAAACTGTTTTTT
TRBJ1-1	TRBV6-6	TRBD1	NA	CASRDRGNTEAFF	TGTGCCAGCAGGGACAGGGGGAACACTGAAGCTTTCTTT
TRBJ1-1	TRBV6-4	TRBD1	once	CASRLDRGSAEAFF	TGTGCCAGCAGGCTGGACAGGGGTTCGGCTGAAGCTTTCTTT
TRBJ2-1	TRBV11-1	NA	NA	CASATSPEQFF	TGTGCCTCTGCTACTAGCCCAGAGCAGTTCTTC
TRBJ2-5	TRBV2	NA	few	CASNSVQETQYF	TGTGCCAGCAACTCGGTACAAGAGACCCAGTACTTC
TRBJ2-7	TRBV27	NA	NA	CASSLTGAYEQYF	TGTGCCAGCAGCCTCACAGGAGCCTACGAGCAGTACTTC
TRBJ2-5	TRBV6-2/TRBV6-3	TRBD1	NA	CASTPRQGWETQYF	TGTGCCAGCACCCCCCGACAGGGCTGGGAGACCCAGTACTTC
TRBJ1-4	TRBV30	NA	NA	CAWSVKAGRNEKLFF	TGTGCCTGGAGTGTAAAGGCAGGGCGTAATGAAAAACTGTTTTTT
TRBJ2-5	TRBV7-9	NA	NA	CASSLGAAYQETQYF	TGTGCCAGCAGCTTAGGAGCGGCGTACCAAGAGACCCAGTACTTC
TRBJ1-5	TRBV30	NA	NA	CAWSAQAKNQPQHF	TGTGCCTGGAGTGCACAAGCGAAGAATCAGCCCCAGCATTTT
TRBJ1-6	TRBV7-8	NA	few	CASSLVSRINSPLHF	TGTGCCAGCAGCTTAGTCTCCAGAATTAATTCACCCCTCCACTTT
TRBJ2-2	TRBV11-2	TRBD1	NA	CASSLSTGLNTGELFF	TGTGCCAGCAGCTTGTCGACAGGGCTGAACACCGGGGAGCTGTTTTTT
TRBJ2-5	TRBV19	TRBD1	NA	CASSIVGQGGTQYF	TGTGCCAGTAGTATAGTGGGACAGGGCGGCACCCAGTACTTC
TRBJ1-6	TRBV18	TRBD1	NA	CASSPDRGSSYNSPLHF	TGTGCCAGCTCACCCGACAGGGGGAGCTCCTATAATTCACCCCTCCACTTT
TRBJ2-5	TRBV7-9	TRBD2	NA	CASSAASGRALETQYF	TGTGCCAGCAGCGCGGCTAGCGGGAGGGCCCTGGAGACCCAGTACTTC
TRBJ1-3	TRBV7-2	NA	NA	CASTHLSAGDTIYF	TGTGCCAGCACCCATTTATCAGCGGGGGACACCATATATTTT
TRBJ2-7	TRBV27	TRBD1	NA	CATSRTGLYEQYF	TGTGCCACCTCCCGGACAGGGTTGTACGAGCAGTACTTC
TRBJ1-5	TRBV7-2	TRBD1	NA	CASSPGTGYNQPQHF	TGTGCCAGCAGCCCAGGGACAGGGTACAATCAGCCCCAGCATTTT
TRBJ2-7	TRBV7-2	TRBD1	NA	CASSPQGGTGLAEQYF	TGTGCCAGCAGCCCCCAGGGGGGGACAGGGCTCGCCGAGCAGTACTTC
TRBJ1-5	TRBV3-1/TRBV3-2	NA	NA	CASSQRRTANQPQHF	TGTGCCAGCAGCCAACGACGGACAGCTAATCAGCCCCAGCATTTT
TRBJ1-2	TRBV5-4	NA	NA	CASTVDRENYGYTF	TGTGCCAGCACCGTGGACAGAGAGAACTATGGCTACACCTTC
TRBJ2-5	TRBV7-2	NA	NA	CASTFSQAETQYF	TGTGCCAGCACCTTTAGTCAGGCAGAGACCCAGTACTTC
TRBJ1-3	TRBV9	TRBD1	NA	CASSFSSGTGAGNTIYF	TGTGCCAGCAGCTTCTCCAGCGGGACAGGGGCCGGAAACACCATATATTTT
TRBJ1-2	TRBV27	TRBD1	few	CASTRTGGAYGYTF	TGTGCCAGCACCCGGACAGGGGGCGCCTATGGCTACACCTTC
TRBJ2-5	TRBV29-1	TRBD1	few	CSADRVQETQYF	TGCAGCGCCGACAGGGTTCAAGAGACCCAGTACTTC
TRBJ1-1	TRBV6-5	NA	NA	CASSYSGARYDEAFF	TGTGCCAGCAGTTACTCAGGGGCGCGATATGATGAAGCTTTCTTT
TRBJ2-1	TRBV7-7	NA	NA	CASSSASSSYNEQFF	TGTGCTAGCAGCTCCGCTAGTAGTTCCTACAATGAGCAGTTCTTC
TRBJ1-1	TRBV7-9	NA	NA	CASSPQYTFNTEAFF	TGTGCCAGCAGCCCGCAATACACCTTTAACACTGAAGCTTTCTTT